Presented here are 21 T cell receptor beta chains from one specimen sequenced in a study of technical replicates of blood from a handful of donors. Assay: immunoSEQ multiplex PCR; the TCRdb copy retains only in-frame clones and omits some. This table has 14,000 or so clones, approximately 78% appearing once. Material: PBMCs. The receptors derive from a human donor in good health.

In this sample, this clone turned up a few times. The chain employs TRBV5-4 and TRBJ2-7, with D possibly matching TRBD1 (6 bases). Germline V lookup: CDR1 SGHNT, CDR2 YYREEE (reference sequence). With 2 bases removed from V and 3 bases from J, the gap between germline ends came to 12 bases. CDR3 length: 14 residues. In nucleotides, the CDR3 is TGTGCCAGCAGCTTCGACAGGAATAACTACGAGCAGTACTTC. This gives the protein CASSFDRNNYEQYF.

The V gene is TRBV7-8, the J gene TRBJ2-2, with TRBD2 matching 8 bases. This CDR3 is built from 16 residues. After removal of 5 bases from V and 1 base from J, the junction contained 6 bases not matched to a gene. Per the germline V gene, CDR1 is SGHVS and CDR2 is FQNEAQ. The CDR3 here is CASSRRTSRNTGELFF. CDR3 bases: TGTGCCAGCAGCCGAAGGACTAGCAGGAACACCGGGGAGCTGTTTTTT.

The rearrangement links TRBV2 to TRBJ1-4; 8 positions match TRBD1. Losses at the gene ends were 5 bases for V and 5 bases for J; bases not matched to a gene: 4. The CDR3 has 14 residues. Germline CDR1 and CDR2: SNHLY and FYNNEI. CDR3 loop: CASSLDRENEKLFF. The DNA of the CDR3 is TGTGCCAGCAGTTTGGACAGGGAAAATGAAAAACTGTTTTTT.

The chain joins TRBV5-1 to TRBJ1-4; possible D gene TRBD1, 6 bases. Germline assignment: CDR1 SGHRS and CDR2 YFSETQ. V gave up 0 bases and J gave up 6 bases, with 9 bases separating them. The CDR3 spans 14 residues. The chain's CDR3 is CASSLAGGYEKLFF. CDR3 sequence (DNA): TGCGCCAGCAGCTTGGCGGGGGGCTATGAAAAACTGTTTTTT.

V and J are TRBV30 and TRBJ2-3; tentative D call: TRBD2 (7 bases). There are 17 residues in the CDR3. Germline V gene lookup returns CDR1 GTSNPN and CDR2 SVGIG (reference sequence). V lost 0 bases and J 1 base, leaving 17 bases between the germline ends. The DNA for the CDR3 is TGTGCCTGGAGTGTACGGGGGAGGGGGGTGGGCACAGATACGCAGTATTTT. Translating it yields CAWSVRGRGVGTDTQYF.

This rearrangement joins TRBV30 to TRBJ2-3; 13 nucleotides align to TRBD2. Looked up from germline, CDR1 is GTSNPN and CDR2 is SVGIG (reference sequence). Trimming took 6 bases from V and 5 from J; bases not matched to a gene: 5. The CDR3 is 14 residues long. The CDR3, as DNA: TGTGCCTGCCGACTAGCGGGAGGAATAGATACGCAGTATTTT. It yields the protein CACRLAGGIDTQYF. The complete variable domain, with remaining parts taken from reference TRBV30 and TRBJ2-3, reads SQTIHQWPATLVQPVGSPLSLECTVEGTSNPNLYWYRQAAGRGLQLLFYSVGIGQISSEVPQNLSASRPQDRQFILSSKKLLLSDSGFYLCACRLAGGIDTQYFGPGTRLTVL.

The chain's CDR3 is CASMEAGVSYEQYF. CDR3 DNA: TGTGCCAGCATGGAAGCGGGGGTATCCTACGAGCAGTACTTC. This chain links TRBV28 with TRBJ2-7, with 8 bases matching TRBD2. V lost 7 bases to trimming and J lost 1 base; unmatched junction nucleotides: 6. The CDR3 extends over 14 amino acids. Germline V CDR1 and CDR2: MDHEN, SYDVKM.

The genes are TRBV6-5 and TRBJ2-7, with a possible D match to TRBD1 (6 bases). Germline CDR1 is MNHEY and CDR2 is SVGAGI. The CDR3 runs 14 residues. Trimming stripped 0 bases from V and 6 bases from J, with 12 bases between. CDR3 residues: CASSYSSTGTEQYF. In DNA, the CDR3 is TGTGCCAGCAGTTACTCCTCAACAGGGACCGAGCAGTACTTC.

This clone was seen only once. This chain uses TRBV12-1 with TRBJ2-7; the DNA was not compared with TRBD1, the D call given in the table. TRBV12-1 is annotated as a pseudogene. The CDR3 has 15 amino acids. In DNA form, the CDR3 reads TGTGCCAGCAACACCTTGTCGGACAGGGCCTACGAGCAGTACTTC. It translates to CASNTLSDRAYEQYF.

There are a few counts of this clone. The CDR3: CASTVTLSSGNTIYF. CDR3 nucleotide sequence: TGTGCCAGTACCGTGACATTGAGCTCTGGAAACACCATATATTTT. This rearrangement joins TRBV19 to TRBJ1-3; D unclear. The germline V gene encodes CDR1 LNHDA and CDR2 SQIVND (reference sequence). The CDR3 contains 15 residues. The V gene lost 7 bases and the J gene lost 0 bases, with 13 bases spanning the gap.

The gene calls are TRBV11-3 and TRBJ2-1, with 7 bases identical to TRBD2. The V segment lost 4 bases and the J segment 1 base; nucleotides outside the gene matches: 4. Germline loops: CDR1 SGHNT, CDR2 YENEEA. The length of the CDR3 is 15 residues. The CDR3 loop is CASSSLASSYNEQFF. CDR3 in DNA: TGTGCCAGCAGCTCACTAGCGTCGTCCTACAATGAGCAGTTCTTC.

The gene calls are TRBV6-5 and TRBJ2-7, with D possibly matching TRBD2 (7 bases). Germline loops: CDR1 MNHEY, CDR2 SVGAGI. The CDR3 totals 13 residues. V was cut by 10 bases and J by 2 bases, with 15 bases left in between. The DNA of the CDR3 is TGTGCCACGGGGAGGGGGGGGACCTACGAGCAGTACTTC. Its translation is CATGRGGTYEQYF.

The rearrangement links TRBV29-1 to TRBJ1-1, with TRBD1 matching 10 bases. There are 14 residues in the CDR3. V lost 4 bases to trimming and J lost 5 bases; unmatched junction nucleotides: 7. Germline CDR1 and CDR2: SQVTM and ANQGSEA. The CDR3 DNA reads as TGCAGCGTTGCCTCGGACAGGGGGGGGACTGAAGCTTTCTTT. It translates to CSVASDRGGTEAFF.

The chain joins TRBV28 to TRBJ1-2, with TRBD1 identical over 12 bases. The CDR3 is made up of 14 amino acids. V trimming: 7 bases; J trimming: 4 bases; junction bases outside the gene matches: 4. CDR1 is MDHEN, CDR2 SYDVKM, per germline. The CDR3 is CASTKGQGAYGYTF. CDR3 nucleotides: TGTGCCAGCACCAAGGGACAGGGGGCCTATGGCTACACCTTC.

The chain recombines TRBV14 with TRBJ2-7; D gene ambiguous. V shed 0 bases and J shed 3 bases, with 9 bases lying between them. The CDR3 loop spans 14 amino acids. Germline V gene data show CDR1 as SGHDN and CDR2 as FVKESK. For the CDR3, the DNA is TGTGCCAGCAGCCAAGAATTAACAGACTACGAGCAGTACTTC. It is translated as CASSQELTDYEQYF.

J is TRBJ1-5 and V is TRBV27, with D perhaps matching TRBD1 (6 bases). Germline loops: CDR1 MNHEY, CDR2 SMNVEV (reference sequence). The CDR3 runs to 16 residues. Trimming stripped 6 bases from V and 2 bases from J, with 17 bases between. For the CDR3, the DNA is TGTGCCAGCAGACCCTCCTACAGGGTTGGCAATCAGCCCCAGCATTTT. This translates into CASRPSYRVGNQPQHF.

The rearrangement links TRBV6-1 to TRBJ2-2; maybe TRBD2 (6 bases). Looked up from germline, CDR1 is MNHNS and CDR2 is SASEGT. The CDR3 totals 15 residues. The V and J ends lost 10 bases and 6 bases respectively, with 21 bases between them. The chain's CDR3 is CAKPGGRSRSGELFF. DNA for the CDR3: TGTGCCAAGCCCGGGGGACGAAGTAGGTCCGGGGAGCTGTTTTTT.

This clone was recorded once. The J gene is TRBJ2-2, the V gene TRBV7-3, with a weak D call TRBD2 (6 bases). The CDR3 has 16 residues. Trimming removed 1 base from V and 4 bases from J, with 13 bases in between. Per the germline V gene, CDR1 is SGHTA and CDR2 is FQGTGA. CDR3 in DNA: TGTGCCAGCAGCTTAAATGGAGGGCCTTTCACCGGGGAGCTGTTTTTT. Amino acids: CASSLNGGPFTGELFF.

CDR3 residues: CASSLGAAGANEQYF. DNA for the CDR3: TGTGCCAGCAGCTTAGGAGCAGCGGGAGCTAACGAGCAGTACTTC. V usage is TRBV7-2 and J usage is TRBJ2-7, with 8 bases fitting TRBD2. Germline CDR1 SGHTA, CDR2 FQGNSA. Germline trimming cut 1 base from V and 5 bases from J; bases unmatched to any gene: 7. The CDR3 is made up of 15 amino acids.

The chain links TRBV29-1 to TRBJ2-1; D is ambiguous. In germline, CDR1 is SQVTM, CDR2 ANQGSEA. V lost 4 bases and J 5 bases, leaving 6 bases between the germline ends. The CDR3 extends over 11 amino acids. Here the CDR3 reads CSVVSNNEQFF. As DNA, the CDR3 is TGCAGCGTTGTTTCCAACAATGAGCAGTTCTTC.

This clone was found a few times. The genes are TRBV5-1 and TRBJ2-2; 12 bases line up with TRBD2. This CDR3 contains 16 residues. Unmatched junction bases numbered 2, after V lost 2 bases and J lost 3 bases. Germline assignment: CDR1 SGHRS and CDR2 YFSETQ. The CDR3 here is CASSFRLAGDTGELFF. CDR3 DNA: TGCGCCAGCAGCTTTAGACTAGCGGGAGACACCGGGGAGCTGTTTTTT.